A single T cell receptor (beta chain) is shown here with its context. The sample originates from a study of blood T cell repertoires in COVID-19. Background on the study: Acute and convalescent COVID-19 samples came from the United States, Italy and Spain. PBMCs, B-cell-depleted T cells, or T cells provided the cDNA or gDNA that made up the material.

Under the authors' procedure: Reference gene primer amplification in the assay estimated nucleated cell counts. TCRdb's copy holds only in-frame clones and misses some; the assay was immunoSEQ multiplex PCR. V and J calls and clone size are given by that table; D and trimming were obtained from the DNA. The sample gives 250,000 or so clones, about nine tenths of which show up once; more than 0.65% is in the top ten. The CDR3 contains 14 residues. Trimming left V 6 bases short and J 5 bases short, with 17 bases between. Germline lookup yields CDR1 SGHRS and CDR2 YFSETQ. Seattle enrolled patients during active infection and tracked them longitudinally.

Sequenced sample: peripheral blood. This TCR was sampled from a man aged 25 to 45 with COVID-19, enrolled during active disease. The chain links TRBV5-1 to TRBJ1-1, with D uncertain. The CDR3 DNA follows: TGCGCCAGCATAACGTCAGGTGAATCAACTGAAGCTTTCTTT. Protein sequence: CASITSGESTEAFF.